One and the same sample provided the 11 T cell receptor beta chains below, sequenced in a study of T-cell reconstitution after alpha-beta-depleted transplantation in children listed by TCRdb under 2016. The library was generated by PCR. Sequencing took place on an Illumina HiSeq 2500. Molecular barcoding was employed in the preparation of TCR libraries, with unique molecular identifiers being used to normalize TCRbeta repertoire quantification. Using fastp at Q25 and MiXCR, TCRdb reprocessed the public reads and kept productive beta chains. Identical CDR3 proteins give one entry, which carries the most common genes and DNA. Recorded for this sample are about 120,000 distinct CDR3 sequences; over 9% of them occurred a single time. The top ten constitute 8% to 9.5% of the sample. The sequences come from PBMCs from the stem cell graft donor, collected from the stem cell graft. Receptors originate from a human donor who donated a stem cell graft to a child with acute lymphoblastic leukemia.

This clonotype came up many times. CDR3 amino acids: CASSMYYQGASNQPQHF. The CDR3 DNA reads as TGTGCCAGCAGCATGTATTACCAGGGAGCGAGCAATCAGCCCCAGCATTTT. This sequence joins TRBV12-3 or TRBV12-4 and TRBJ1-5; a weak D match, TRBD1 (5 bases). The ends were cut back, 6 bases at V and 1 base at J, with 19 bases in the middle. The CDR3 totals 17 residues.

The rearrangement uses TRBV19 and TRBJ2-1, with 10 positions matching TRBD2. V was pared by 6 bases and J by 7 bases, with 0 bases of the junction left unmatched. Germline lookup yields CDR1 LNHDA and CDR2 SQIVND (reference sequence). This CDR3 contains 12 residues. The CDR3 coding sequence is TGTGCCAGTAGACTAGCGGGGAATGAGCAGTTCTTC. Translating gives CASRLAGNEQFF.

The rearrangement links TRBV7-2 to TRBJ2-5, with 7 bases identical to TRBD1. Germline assignment: CDR1 SGHTA and CDR2 FQGNSA. The CDR3 covers 16 residues. With V trimmed by 1 base and J by 4 bases, 9 bases remained unmatched. DNA for the CDR3: TGTGCCAGCAGCTTAGTTGGGACAGAAAAAGGAGAGACCCAGTACTTC. Protein sequence: CASSLVGTEKGETQYF. The full variable domain, with the rest looked up from reference TRBV7-2 and TRBJ2-5, is GAGVSQSPSNKVTEKGKDVELRCDPISGHTALYWYRQSLGQGLEFLIYFQGNSAPDKSGLPSDRFSAERTGGSVSTLTIQRTQQEDSAVYLCASSLVGTEKGETQYFGPGTRLLVL.

Comments on this clonotype: Since a much larger clone is just one base distant, this may be a read error. V is TRBV4-2 and J is TRBJ1-1; tentatively, D is TRBD1 (5 bases). Germline V CDR1 and CDR2: LGHNA, YNFKEQ. Trimming removed 4 bases at V and 5 bases at J, with 17 bases between. The CDR3 sequence is 15 residues long. The CDR3, as DNA: TGTGCCAGCAGCCCTGGGTCGGGGGAGGTGACTGAAGCTTTCTTT. The encoded protein is CASSPGSGEVTEAFF.

The chain combines TRBV11-2 with TRBJ2-1, with D hard to call. Germline V CDR1 and CDR2: SGHAT, FQNNGV. The CDR3 has 18 amino acids. V lost 7 bases to trimming and J lost 3 bases, with 25 bases between them. CDR3 sequence reads: CASTLDGSLSPLYNEQFF. DNA for the CDR3: TGTGCCAGCACCCTGGACGGGTCCCTATCCCCTCTCTACAATGAGCAGTTCTTC.

This clonotype showed up many times. The chain links TRBV2 to TRBJ2-7, with 11 bases lining up with TRBD2. This CDR3 region has 14 residues. The germline gives CDR1 SNHLY, CDR2 FYNNEI. The V segment lost 8 bases and the J segment 2 bases; nucleotides outside the gene matches: 5. The CDR3 loop is CASRTSGPTYEQYF. The CDR3 DNA reads as TGTGCCAGCCGGACTAGCGGGCCGACCTACGAGCAGTACTTC. The whole variable domain, filled in from reference TRBV2 and TRBJ2-7, reads EPEVTQTPSHQVTQMGQEVILRCVPISNHLYFYWYRQILGQKVEFLVSFYNNEISEKSEIFDDQFSVERPDGSNFTLKIRSTKLEDSAMYFCASRTSGPTYEQYFGPGTRLTVT.

Many counts were recorded for this clonotype. The V call is TRBV5-1, the J call TRBJ2-3; no clear D. Germline loops: CDR1 SGHRS, CDR2 YFSETQ. The CDR3 is 14 amino acids. V was cut by 2 bases and J by 5 bases, with 12 bases left in between. The CDR3 is CASSFPMGKDTQYF. CDR3 coding DNA: TGCGCCAGCAGCTTTCCGATGGGAAAAGATACGCAGTATTTT.

This clonotype showed up many times. V and J are TRBV29-1 and TRBJ1-1; 9 bases map to TRBD1. V trimming: 6 bases; J trimming: 1 base; junction bases outside the gene matches: 6. CDR1 and CDR2 (germline): SQVTM, ANQGSEA. The CDR3 extends over 14 amino acids. CDR3 region: CSVGTGKRNTEAFF. The CDR3 coding sequence is TGCAGCGTGGGGACAGGGAAACGGAACACTGAAGCTTTCTTT.

This clonotype was seen at least ten times. The rearrangement joins TRBV10-3 to TRBJ2-7; D assignment may be TRBD1 or TRBD2 (6 bases each). V was clipped by 3 bases and J by 3 bases, with 12 bases between them. Germline CDR1 and CDR2: ENHRY and SYGVKD. CDR3 size: 14 residues. In DNA form, the CDR3 reads TGTGCCATCAGTGAAAAGGGGGGCTACTACGAGCAGTACTTC. Protein sequence: CAISEKGGYYEQYF.

This clonotype was counted ten times or more. The V gene is TRBV7-9, the J gene TRBJ2-7; D may be TRBD1 (5 bases). This CDR3 contains 13 residues. V was cut by 2 bases and J by 5 bases, with 10 bases left in between. Germline V CDR1 and CDR2: SEHNR, FQNEAQ (reference sequence). The CDR3 DNA follows: TGTGCCAGCAGCTTAAGGGGCCGTAACGAGCAGTACTTC. It translates to CASSLRGRNEQYF.

This clonotype was counted at least ten times. The chain employs TRBV5-1 and TRBJ1-3; no definite D call. Germline V gives CDR1 SGHRS, CDR2 YFSETQ. V was pared by 0 bases and J by 0 bases, with 7 bases between. This CDR3 spans 15 amino acids. DNA of the CDR3: TGCGCCAGCAGCTTGGCAGAGGGCTCTGGAAACACCATATATTTT. It is translated as CASSLAEGSGNTIYF.